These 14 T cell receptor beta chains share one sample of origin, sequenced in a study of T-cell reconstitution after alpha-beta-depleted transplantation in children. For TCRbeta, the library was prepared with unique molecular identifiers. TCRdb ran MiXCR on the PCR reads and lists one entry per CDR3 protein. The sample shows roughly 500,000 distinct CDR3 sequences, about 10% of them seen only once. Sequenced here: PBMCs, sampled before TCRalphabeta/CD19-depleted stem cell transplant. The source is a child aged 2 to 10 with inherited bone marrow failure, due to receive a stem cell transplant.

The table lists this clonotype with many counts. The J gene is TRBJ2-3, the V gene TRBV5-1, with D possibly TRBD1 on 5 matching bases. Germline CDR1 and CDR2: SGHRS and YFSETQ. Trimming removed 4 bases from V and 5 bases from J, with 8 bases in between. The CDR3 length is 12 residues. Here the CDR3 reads CASSDRGDTQYF. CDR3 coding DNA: TGCGCCAGCAGCGATAGGGGAGATACGCAGTATTTT.

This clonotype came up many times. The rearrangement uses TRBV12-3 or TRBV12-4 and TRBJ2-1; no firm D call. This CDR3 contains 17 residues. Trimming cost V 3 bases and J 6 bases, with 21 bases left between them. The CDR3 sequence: CASSFYGEPSWINEQFF. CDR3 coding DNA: TGTGCCAGCAGTTTTTATGGCGAGCCATCATGGATCAATGAGCAGTTCTTC.

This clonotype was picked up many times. Here the CDR3 DNA reads TGCAGTGCTCGTCTAGCGGGAGCCCACGAGCAGTACTTC. This gives the protein CSARLAGAHEQYF. This rearrangement joins TRBV20-1 to TRBJ2-7; 10 bases agree with TRBD2. Germline V gene lookup returns CDR1 DFQATT and CDR2 SNEGSKA (reference sequence). CDR3 length equals 13 residues. J gave up 5 bases and V 5 bases, and 6 bases lay outside the gene matches.

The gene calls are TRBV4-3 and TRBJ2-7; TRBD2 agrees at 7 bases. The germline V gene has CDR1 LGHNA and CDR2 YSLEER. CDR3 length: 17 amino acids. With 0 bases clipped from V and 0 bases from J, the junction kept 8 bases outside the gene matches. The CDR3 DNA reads TGCGCCAGCAGCCAAGATCGGGGGGACGCCCACTCCTACGAGCAGTACTTC. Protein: CASSQDRGDAHSYEQYF.

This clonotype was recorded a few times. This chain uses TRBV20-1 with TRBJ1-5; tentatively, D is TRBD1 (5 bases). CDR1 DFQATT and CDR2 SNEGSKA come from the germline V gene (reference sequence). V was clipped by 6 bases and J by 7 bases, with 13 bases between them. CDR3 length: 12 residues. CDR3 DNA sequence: TGCAGTGCAGGCAGGGAGAACCAGCCCCAGCATTTT. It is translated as CSAGRENQPQHF.

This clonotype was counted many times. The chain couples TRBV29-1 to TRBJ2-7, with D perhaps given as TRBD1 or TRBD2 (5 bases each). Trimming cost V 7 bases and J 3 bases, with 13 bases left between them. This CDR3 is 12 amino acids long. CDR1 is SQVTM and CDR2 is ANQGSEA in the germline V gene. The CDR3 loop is CSAGPSVYEQYF. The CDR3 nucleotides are TGCAGCGCGGGACCGTCGGTCTACGAGCAGTACTTC.

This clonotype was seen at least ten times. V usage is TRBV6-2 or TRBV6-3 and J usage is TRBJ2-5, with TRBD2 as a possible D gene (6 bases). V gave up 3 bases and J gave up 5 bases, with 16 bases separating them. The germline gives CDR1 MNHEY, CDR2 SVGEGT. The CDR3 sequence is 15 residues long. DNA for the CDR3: TGTGCCAGCAGTTATTTGGCTAGCGCTCTGGAGACCCAGTACTTC. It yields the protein CASSYLASALETQYF.

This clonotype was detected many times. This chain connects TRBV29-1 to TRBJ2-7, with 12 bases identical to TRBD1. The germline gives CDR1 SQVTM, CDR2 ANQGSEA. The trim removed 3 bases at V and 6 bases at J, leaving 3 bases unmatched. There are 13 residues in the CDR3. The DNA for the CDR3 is TGCAGCGTTGAGGGGACAGGGGGCGTCGAGCAGTACTTC. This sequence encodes CSVEGTGGVEQYF.

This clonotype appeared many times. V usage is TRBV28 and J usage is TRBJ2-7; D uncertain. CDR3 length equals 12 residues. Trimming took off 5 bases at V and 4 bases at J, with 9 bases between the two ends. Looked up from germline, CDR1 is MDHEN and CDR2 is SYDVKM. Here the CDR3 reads CASSLPGYEQYF. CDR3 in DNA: TGTGCCAGCAGTCTCCCCGGATACGAGCAGTACTTC.

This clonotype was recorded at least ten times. The CDR3 here is CASSLTYGQPRGETQYF. Written as DNA, the CDR3 is TGTGCCAGCAGCTTGACTTACGGACAACCTCGGGGGGAGACCCAGTACTTC. The chain recombines TRBV5-8 with TRBJ2-5, with D perhaps matching TRBD2 (6 bases). Germline V gene sequence: CDR1 SGHTS, CDR2 YDEGEE. The V end was cut by 1 base, the J end by 5 bases, with 21 bases between. There are 17 residues in the CDR3.

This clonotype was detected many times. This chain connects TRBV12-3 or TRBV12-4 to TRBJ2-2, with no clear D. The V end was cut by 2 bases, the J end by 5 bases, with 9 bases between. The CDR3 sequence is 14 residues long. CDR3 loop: CASSLWAGTGELFF. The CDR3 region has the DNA TGTGCCAGCAGTTTATGGGCAGGAACCGGGGAGCTGTTTTTT.

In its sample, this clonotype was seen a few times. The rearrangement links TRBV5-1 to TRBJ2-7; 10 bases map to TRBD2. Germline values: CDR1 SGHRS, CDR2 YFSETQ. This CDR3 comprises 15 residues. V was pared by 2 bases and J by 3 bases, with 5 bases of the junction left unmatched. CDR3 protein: CASSFGLADDYEQYF. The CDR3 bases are TGCGCCAGCAGCTTTGGACTAGCGGATGACTACGAGCAGTACTTC.

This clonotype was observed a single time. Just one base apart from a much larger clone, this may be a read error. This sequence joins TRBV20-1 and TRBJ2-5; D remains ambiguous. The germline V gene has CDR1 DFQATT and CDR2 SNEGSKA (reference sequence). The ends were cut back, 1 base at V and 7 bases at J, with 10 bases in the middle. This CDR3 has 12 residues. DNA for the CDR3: TGCAGTGCTAGAGTGCCACGCTGGACCCAGTACTTC. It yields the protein CSARVPRWTQYF.

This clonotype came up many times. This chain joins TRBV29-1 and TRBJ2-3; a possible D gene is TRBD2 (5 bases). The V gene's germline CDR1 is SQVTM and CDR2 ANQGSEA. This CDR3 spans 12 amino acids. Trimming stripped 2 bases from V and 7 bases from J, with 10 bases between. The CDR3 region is CSVERSSNTQYF. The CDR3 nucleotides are TGCAGCGTTGAAAGGTCTAGCAATACGCAGTATTTT.